This TCR beta chain originates from a study of T cell repertoires in aging, cancer and after chemotherapy. Study at large: About 9.1 million TCR reads were in the whole dataset.

TRB rearrangements spanning V, D and J were amplified using mixed TRB-A/B primers. TCRdb fed the multiplex PCR reads into MiXCR, producing one record per CDR3 protein. The sample has some 10,000 distinct CDR3 sequences; around 35% are singletons. CDR3 length equals 16 residues. CDR1 is LNHDA, CDR2 SQIVND, per germline (reference sequence). Trimming removed 4 bases from V and 1 base from J, with 14 bases in between. This clonotype was detected a few times. Its matching antigen is unknown. Peripheral blood genomic DNA, not sorted cells or RNA, was the template. Study-level points and caveats: Compared with age-matched healthy donors, untreated hematological or solid cancer patients showed higher blood TCR clonality.

The sample consisted of blood. The sequence was collected from a human donor in good health. The V gene is TRBV19, the J gene TRBJ2-1; D unclear. The chain's CDR3 is CASSRISDVSYNEQFF. DNA of the CDR3: TGTGCCAGTAGTAGAATCTCGGACGTTTCCTACAATGAGCAGTTCTTC. The complete variable domain, with remaining parts taken from reference TRBV19 and TRBJ2-1, reads DGGITQSPKYLFRKEGQNVTLSCEQNLNHDAMYWYRQDPGQGLRLIYYSQIVNDFQKGDIAEGYSVSREKKESFPLTVTSAQKNPTAFYLCASSRISDVSYNEQFFGPGTRLTVL.